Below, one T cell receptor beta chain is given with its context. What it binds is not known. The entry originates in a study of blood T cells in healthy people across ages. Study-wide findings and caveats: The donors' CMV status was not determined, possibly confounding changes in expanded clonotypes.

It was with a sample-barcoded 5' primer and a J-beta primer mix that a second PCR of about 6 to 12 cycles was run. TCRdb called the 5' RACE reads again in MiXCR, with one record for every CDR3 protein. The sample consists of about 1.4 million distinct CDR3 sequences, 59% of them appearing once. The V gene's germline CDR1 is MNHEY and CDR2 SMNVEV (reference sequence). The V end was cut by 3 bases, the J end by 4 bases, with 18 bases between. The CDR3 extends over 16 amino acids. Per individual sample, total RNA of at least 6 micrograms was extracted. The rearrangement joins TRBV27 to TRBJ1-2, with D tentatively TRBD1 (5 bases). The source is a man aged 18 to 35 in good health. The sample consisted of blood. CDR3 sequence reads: CASSFLGDGAGYGYTF. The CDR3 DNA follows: TGTGCCAGCAGTTTCTTAGGGGACGGAGCGGGCTATGGCTACACCTTC.